Following are 16 T cell receptor beta chains from one sample sequenced in a study of blood T cells in healthy people across ages. For the second PCR, which ran for about 6 to 11 cycles, a sample-barcoded 5' primer and a J-beta primer mix were used. Via MiXCR, TCRdb re-called the 5' RACE reads, giving one row per CDR3 protein. The data show over 500,000 distinct CDR3 sequences, roughly a quarter seen once. A further study also used this sample, focusing on T cells of mothers and their children.

Specimen: blood. These receptors originate from a boy under 10 years old in good health.

This clonotype was counted between two and nine times. The genes are TRBV6-6 and TRBJ2-5; 8 nucleotides align to TRBD2. The CDR3 has 14 residues. Unmatched junction bases numbered 5, after V lost 5 bases and J lost 3 bases. Germline V CDR1 and CDR2: MNHNY, SVGAGI (reference sequence). CDR3 DNA: TGTGCCAGCAGTGCACTAGCGGTTAAAGAGACCCAGTACTTC. The encoded protein is CASSALAVKETQYF.

This clonotype was found a few times. The chain is built from TRBV3-1 and TRBJ1-1; no reliable D call. This CDR3 contains 15 residues. Per the germline V gene, CDR1 is LGHDT and CDR2 is YNNKEL (reference sequence). Trimming cost V 1 base and J 1 base, with 10 bases left between them. The CDR3 reads CASSQVGSENTEAFF. For the CDR3, the DNA is TGTGCCAGCAGCCAAGTTGGTTCGGAGAACACTGAAGCTTTCTTT.

This clonotype came up a few times. V is TRBV7-3 and J is TRBJ1-1; a weak D match, TRBD1 (5 bases). The germline gives CDR1 SGHTA, CDR2 FQGTGA. The CDR3 extends over 14 amino acids. V shed 3 bases and J shed 4 bases, with 12 bases lying between them. CDR3 sequence reads: CASSLSGGSTEAFF. Here the CDR3 DNA reads TGTGCCAGCAGCTTGAGTGGGGGATCCACTGAAGCTTTCTTT.

This clonotype was detected only a few times. This chain uses TRBV19 with TRBJ2-2; D unclear. Trimming removed 8 bases from V and 5 bases from J, with 12 bases in between. Germline V gives CDR1 LNHDA, CDR2 SQIVND (reference sequence). CDR3 length: 13 residues. Written as DNA, the CDR3 is TGTGCCAGTCTAGATTGGCAGACCGGGGAGCTGTTTTTT. Translation: CASLDWQTGELFF.

The V call is TRBV7-2, the J call TRBJ1-5, with D unresolved. CDR3 length equals 15 residues. The ends were cut back, 1 base at V and 0 bases at J, with 7 bases in the middle. Germline V gene sequence: CDR1 SGHTA, CDR2 FQGNSA. CDR3 region: CASSLGVYSNQPQHF. The CDR3 region has the DNA TGTGCCAGCAGCTTAGGGGTCTATAGCAATCAGCCCCAGCATTTT.

This clonotype was observed a handful of times. V usage is TRBV10-3 and J usage is TRBJ2-1; D might be TRBD1 or TRBD2, each matching 5 bases. The CDR3 loop spans 16 amino acids. Trimming pared 6 bases from V and 0 bases from J, leaving 15 bases between. The germline gives CDR1 ENHRY, CDR2 SYGVKD. This CDR3 is CAISRDEGGSYNEQFF. The CDR3 DNA sequence: TGTGCCATCAGCCGGGACGAAGGAGGCTCCTACAATGAGCAGTTCTTC.

In this sample, this clonotype turned up a few times. The chain uses TRBV5-1 and TRBJ2-3; TRBD1 matches 9 bases. The CDR3 is 16 residues long. V lost 4 bases, J lost 1 base, and 7 bases stayed unmatched. Germline V gene sequence: CDR1 SGHRS, CDR2 YFSETQ. DNA of the CDR3: TGCGCCAGCAGCCCTCCGACAGGGGGAGGCACAGATACGCAGTATTTT. This translates into CASSPPTGGGTDTQYF. Variable domain in full (rest from reference TRBV5-1 and TRBJ2-3): KAGVTQTPRYLIKTRGQQVTLSCSPISGHRSVSWYQQTPGQGLQFLFEYFSETQRNKGNFPGRFSGRQFSNSRSEMNVSTLELGDSALYLCASSPPTGGGTDTQYFGPGTRLTVL.

The chain recombines TRBV19 with TRBJ1-3; no reliable D call. The CDR3 extends over 15 amino acids. Trimming pared 6 bases from V and 1 base from J, leaving 13 bases between. Per the germline V gene, CDR1 is LNHDA and CDR2 is SQIVND (reference sequence). CDR3 in DNA: TGTGCCAGTAGCAGTCAGGCGACTTCTGGAAACACCATATATTTT. Translation gives CASSSQATSGNTIYF.

This sequence joins TRBV20-1 and TRBJ2-7; no firm D call. The germline V gene has CDR1 DFQATT and CDR2 SNEGSKA (reference sequence). The V end lost 3 bases, the J end lost 4 bases, and 7 bases lay between the germline ends. CDR3 length equals 11 residues. CDR3 protein: CSASDPYEQYV. CDR3 nucleotides: TGCAGTGCTAGCGACCCTTACGAGCAGTACGTC.

The chain combines TRBV6-6 with TRBJ1-3; 7 bases line up with TRBD1. CDR3 length: 15 amino acids. CDR1 is MNHNY and CDR2 is SVGAGI in the germline V gene (reference sequence). Trimming cost V 6 bases and J 1 base; bases outside gene matches: 6. The CDR3 loop reads CASRHMTGSGNTIYF. As DNA, the CDR3 is TGTGCCAGCAGGCATATGACAGGGTCTGGAAACACCATATATTTT.

V usage is TRBV6-5 and J usage is TRBJ1-2; 8 positions agree with TRBD1. The CDR3 loop spans 15 amino acids. Germline CDR1 and CDR2: MNHEY and SVGAGI. The ends lost 0 bases at V and 2 bases at J; junction bases unmatched: 2. The CDR3 DNA reads TGTGCCAGCAGTTACTCGGGACAGGACAACTATGGCTACACCTTC. Protein product: CASSYSGQDNYGYTF.

J is TRBJ1-2 and V is TRBV2; 8 positions agree with TRBD1. Germline-derived CDR1 and CDR2 are SNHLY and FYNNEI. V lost 7 bases to trimming and J lost 8 bases; unmatched junction nucleotides: 9. The CDR3 runs 13 residues. CDR3 in DNA: TGTGCCAGCATGAGACAACAGGGGGACGGCTACACCTTC. This gives the protein CASMRQQGDGYTF.

This clonotype has a handful of counts. The gene calls are TRBV12-3 or TRBV12-4 and TRBJ2-7; TRBD2 matches at 10 bases. J was trimmed by 4 bases and V by 5 bases; bases with no gene match: 5. This CDR3 comprises 14 residues. CDR3 coding DNA: TGTGCCAGCAGTCGAAGCGGGGGGGAGTACGAGCAGTACTTC. Its protein product is CASSRSGGEYEQYF.

This clonotype has a handful of counts. The genes are TRBV29-1 and TRBJ2-2; the D gene is possibly TRBD2 (6 bases). The CDR3 runs to 13 residues. The V gene lost 4 bases and the J gene lost 7 bases, with 13 bases spanning the gap. The germline V gene has CDR1 SQVTM and CDR2 ANQGSEA. Here the CDR3 reads CSVAAGSGGELFF. The DNA of the CDR3 is TGCAGCGTTGCGGCGGGGTCAGGCGGGGAGCTGTTTTTT.

The chain recombines TRBV3-1 with TRBJ1-1; D unresolved. Trimming stripped 2 bases from V and 11 bases from J, with 12 bases between. The germline CDR1 and CDR2 sequences are LGHDT and YNNKEL (reference sequence). CDR3 length: 12 residues. For the CDR3, the DNA is TGTGCCAGCAGCCAAAATGGCCCCTACGCTTTCTTT. It codes for CASSQNGPYAFF.

This clonotype was seen only a few times. J is TRBJ1-2 and V is TRBV6-5; a possible D gene is TRBD1 (5 bases). V was shortened by 5 bases and J by 6 bases, with 25 bases between the two germline ends. The CDR3 sequence is 17 residues long. Germline-derived CDR1 and CDR2 are MNHEY and SVGAGI. This chain's CDR3 is CASSPSEPSYRLDGYTF. The CDR3 DNA reads TGTGCCAGCAGTCCATCGGAACCCTCGTACAGGTTGGATGGCTACACCTTC.